This TCR beta chain was captured in a study of shared clonotypes between healthy human individuals. Study-level results: A limitation of the genetic and exposure-history diversity represented arose from few donors.

The CDR3 sequence is 14 residues long. Germline values: CDR1 LNHDA, CDR2 SQIVND (reference sequence). V lost 5 bases, J lost 3 bases, and 4 bases stayed unmatched. About this clone itself: The antigen is undetermined.

Researchers ran the assay at a deep level. Authors' analysis steps: ImmunoSEQ output lacked quality scores and full-length reads, limiting matched filtering. Assay: immunoSEQ multiplex PCR; the TCRdb copy retains only in-frame clones and omits some. The DNA was the basis for D and trimming; V, J and clone size are from that table. In the table there are about 470,000 clones, roughly three quarters of which are singletons. Material for sequencing was PBMCs. This clonotype was sampled from a woman in her 40s in good health. Some clones in this sample may be carry-over from other donors' samples. V is TRBV19 and J is TRBJ1-5, with TRBD1 matching over 7 bases. CDR3 in DNA: TGTGCCAGTAGTCGGGACAGTTTCAATCAGCCCCAGCATTTT. It yields the protein CASSRDSFNQPQHF.